Listed here are 6 T cell receptor beta chains from one sample, sequenced in a study of PD-1 blockade in classical Hodgkin lymphoma. Every patient relapsed after autologous stem cell transplantation, and brentuximab vedotin exposure varied. Profiling relied on immunoSEQ multiplex PCR, and the TCRdb table lists in-frame clones only, not all of them. Of some 100,000 clones in the sample, 80% to 95% were seen once. The sequenced sample was peripheral blood mononuclear cells (PBMCs), obtained at baseline. The receptors were sampled from a human donor with classical Hodgkin lymphoma.

The gene calls are TRBV9 and TRBJ2-7; 8 bases are shared with TRBD2. Germline CDR1 reads SGDLS; CDR2 reads YYNGEE. CDR3 length equals 13 residues. V dropped 4 bases and J dropped 4; count of bases not matched to a gene: 4. The CDR3 spells CASSRGGGYEQYF. CDR3 bases: TGTGCCAGCAGCCGGGGGGGAGGGTACGAGCAGTACTTC. The full variable domain, in which reference TRBV9 and TRBJ2-7 provide the parts outside the CDR3, is DSGVTQTPKHLITATGQRVTLRCSPRSGDLSVYWYQQSLDQGLQFLIQYYNGEERAKGNILERFSAQQFPDLHSELNLSSLELGDSALYFCASSRGGGYEQYFGPGTRLTVT.

The V gene is TRBV11-1, the J gene TRBJ1-4, with 8 bases that match TRBD1. V lost 5 bases to trimming and J lost 4 bases; unmatched junction nucleotides: 3. Germline CDR1 is SGHAT and CDR2 is FQDESV (reference sequence). The CDR3 has 14 amino acids. CDR3 nucleotide sequence: TGTGCCAGCAGCCTCGGACAGGGTAATGAAAAACTGTTTTTT. It translates to CASSLGQGNEKLFF. Full variable domain (outside the CDR3, taken from reference TRBV11-1 and TRBJ1-4): EAEVAQSPRYKITEKSQAVAFWCDPISGHATLYWYRQILGQGPELLVQFQDESVVDDSQLPKDRFSAERLKGVDSTLKIQPAELGDSAMYLCASSLGQGNEKLFFGSGTQLSVL.

The chain employs TRBV18 and TRBJ2-3; 8 bases line up with TRBD2. Germline V lookup: CDR1 KGHSH, CDR2 LQKENI. The CDR3 has 15 residues. V dropped 5 bases and J dropped 5; count of bases not matched to a gene: 9. CDR3 DNA sequence: TGTGCCAGCTCAACTCAGGGACTAGAAAAAGATACGCAGTATTTT. It specifies CASSTQGLEKDTQYF.

The gene calls are TRBV19 and TRBJ2-1; D is unresolved. The CDR3 is 15 amino acids. Germline assignment: CDR1 LNHDA and CDR2 SQIVND (reference sequence). The V end lost 8 bases, the J end lost 3 bases, and 17 bases lay between the germline ends. The CDR3 nucleotides are TGTGCCAGTTTCCCCCGGCCATCCGGCTACAATGAGCAGTTCTTC. Encoded protein: CASFPRPSGYNEQFF. The whole variable domain, filled in from reference TRBV19 and TRBJ2-1, reads DGGITQSPKYLFRKEGQNVTLSCEQNLNHDAMYWYRQDPGQGLRLIYYSQIVNDFQKGDIAEGYSVSREKKESFPLTVTSAQKNPTAFYLCASFPRPSGYNEQFFGPGTRLTVL.

This clone came up a few times. This chain uses TRBV5-1 with TRBJ1-5; D is perhaps TRBD1 (6 bases). CDR1 SGHRS and CDR2 YFSETQ come from the germline V gene. The CDR3 is 13 residues long. Trimming pared 0 bases from V and 9 bases from J, leaving 10 bases between. CDR3 region: CASSLDQGLPQHF. CDR3 coding DNA: TGCGCCAGCAGCTTGGATCAGGGGCTGCCCCAGCATTTT.

V usage is TRBV28 and J usage is TRBJ1-5, with D tentatively TRBD1 (5 bases). CDR1 is MDHEN and CDR2 is SYDVKM in the germline V gene. The CDR3 sequence is 16 residues long. The germline V and J ends were trimmed by 3 bases and 1 base, with 13 bases remaining between them. CDR3 amino acids: CASSFGGVGSNQPQHF. In DNA form, the CDR3 reads TGTGCCAGCAGTTTCGGGGGTGTCGGGAGCAATCAGCCCCAGCATTTT.